The following is a TCR beta chain sequence with its context. Its antigen is not known. CD8+ and CD4+ T cells circulating in blood were sequenced for TCR beta. These data originate in a study of CD8 T cells in Susac syndrome. Study-wide results and limits: The study's TCR sequencing and HLA analysis drew on a certain number of individuals. That number was acknowledged as relatively small.

CDR1 DFQATT and CDR2 SNEGSKA come from the germline V gene (reference sequence). The length of the CDR3 is 16 residues. Trimming shortened V by 0 bases and J by 0 bases, and 12 bases separated the two germline ends. With random hexamers, 0.5 to 1 ug RNA was reverse transcribed. MiXCR was run by TCRdb on the immunoSEQ multiplex PCR reads, yielding one entry per CDR3 protein. This sample carries nearly 70,000 distinct CDR3 sequences, approximately 95% of them seen once, and the ten largest clones take 0.2% to 0.3%. The receptor was derived from a human donor in good health. The specimen sequenced was CD8+ T cells from PBMCs. The V gene is TRBV20-1, the J gene TRBJ1-5; D gene uncertain. This chain's CDR3 is CSARDWTDDSNQPQHF. The CDR3 DNA follows: TGCAGTGCTAGAGACTGGACTGATGATAGCAATCAGCCCCAGCATTTT.